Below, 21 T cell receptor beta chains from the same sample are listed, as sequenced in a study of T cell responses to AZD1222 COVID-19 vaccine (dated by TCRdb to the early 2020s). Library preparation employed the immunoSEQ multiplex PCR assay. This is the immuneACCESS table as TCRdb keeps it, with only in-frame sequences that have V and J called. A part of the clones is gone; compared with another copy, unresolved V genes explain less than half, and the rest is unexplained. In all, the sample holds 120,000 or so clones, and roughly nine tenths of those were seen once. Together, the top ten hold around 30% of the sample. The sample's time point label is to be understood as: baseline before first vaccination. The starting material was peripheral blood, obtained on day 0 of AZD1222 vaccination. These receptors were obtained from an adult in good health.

CDR3 DNA sequence: TGTGCCAGCAGTTACGTAGCGGGAGGCGAGCAGTACTTC. Encoded protein: CASSYVAGGEQYF. The chain uses TRBV6-5 and TRBJ2-7, with TRBD2 identical over 10 bases. With V trimmed by 2 bases and J by 6 bases, 1 base remained unmatched. Germline CDR1 and CDR2: MNHEY and SVGAGI. The length of the CDR3 is 13 residues.

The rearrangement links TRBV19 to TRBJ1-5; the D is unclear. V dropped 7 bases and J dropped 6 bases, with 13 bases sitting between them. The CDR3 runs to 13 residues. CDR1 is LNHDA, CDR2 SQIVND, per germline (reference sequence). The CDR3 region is CASTPTGIQPQHF. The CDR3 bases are TGTGCCAGTACCCCGACGGGGATTCAGCCCCAGCATTTT. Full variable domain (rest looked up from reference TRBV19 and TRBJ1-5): DGGITQSPKYLFRKEGQNVTLSCEQNLNHDAMYWYRQDPGQGLRLIYYSQIVNDFQKGDIAEGYSVSREKKESFPLTVTSAQKNPTAFYLCASTPTGIQPQHFGDGTRLSIL.

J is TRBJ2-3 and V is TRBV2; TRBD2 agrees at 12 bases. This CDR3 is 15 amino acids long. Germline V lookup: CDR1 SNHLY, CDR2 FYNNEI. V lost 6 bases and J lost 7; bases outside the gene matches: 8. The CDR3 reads CASRETSGSQHTQYF. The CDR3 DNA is TGTGCCAGCAGGGAGACTAGCGGGAGTCAGCATACGCAGTATTTT.

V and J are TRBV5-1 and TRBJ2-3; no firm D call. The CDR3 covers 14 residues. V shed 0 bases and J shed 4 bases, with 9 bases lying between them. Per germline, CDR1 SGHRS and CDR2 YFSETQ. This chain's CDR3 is CASSLVVVADTQYF. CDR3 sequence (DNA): TGCGCCAGCAGCTTGGTGGTAGTAGCAGATACGCAGTATTTT.

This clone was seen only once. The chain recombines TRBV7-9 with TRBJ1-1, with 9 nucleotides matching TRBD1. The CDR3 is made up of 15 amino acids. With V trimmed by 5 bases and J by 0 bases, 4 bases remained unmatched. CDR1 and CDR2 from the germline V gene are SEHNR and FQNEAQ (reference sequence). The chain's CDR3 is CASSPGQGMNTEAFF. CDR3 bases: TGTGCCAGCAGCCCGGGACAGGGCATGAACACTGAAGCTTTCTTT.

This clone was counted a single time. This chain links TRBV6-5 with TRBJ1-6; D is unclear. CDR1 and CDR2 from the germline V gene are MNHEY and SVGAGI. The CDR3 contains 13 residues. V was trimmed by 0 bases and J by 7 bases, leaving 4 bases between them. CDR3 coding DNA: TGTGCCAGCAGTTACTCTGTAAATTCACCCCTCCACTTT. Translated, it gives CASSYSVNSPLHF.

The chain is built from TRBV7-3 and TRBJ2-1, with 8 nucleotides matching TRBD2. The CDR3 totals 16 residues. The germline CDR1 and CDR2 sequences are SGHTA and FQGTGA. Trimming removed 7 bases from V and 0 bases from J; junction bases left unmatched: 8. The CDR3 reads CASTWASGPSYNEQFF. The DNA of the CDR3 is TGTGCCAGCACCTGGGCTAGCGGGCCCTCCTACAATGAGCAGTTCTTC.

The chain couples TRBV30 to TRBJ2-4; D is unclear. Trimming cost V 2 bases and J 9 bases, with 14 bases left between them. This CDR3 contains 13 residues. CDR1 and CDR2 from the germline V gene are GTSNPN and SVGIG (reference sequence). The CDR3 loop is CAWSHTGGIIQYF. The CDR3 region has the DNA TGTGCCTGGAGTCATACTGGTGGAATCATTCAGTACTTC.

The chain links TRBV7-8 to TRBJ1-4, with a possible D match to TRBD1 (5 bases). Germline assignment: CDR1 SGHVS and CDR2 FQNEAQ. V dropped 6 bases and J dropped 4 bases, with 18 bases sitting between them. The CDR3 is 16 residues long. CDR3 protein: CASSLTGVRGNEKLFF. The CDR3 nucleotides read TGTGCCAGCAGTCTAACGGGGGTTCGTGGTAATGAAAAACTGTTTTTT.

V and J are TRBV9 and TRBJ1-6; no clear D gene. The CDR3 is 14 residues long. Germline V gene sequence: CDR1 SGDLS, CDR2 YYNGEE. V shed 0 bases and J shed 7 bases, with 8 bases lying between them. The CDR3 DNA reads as TGTGCCAGCAGCGTAGGGTCAGCCAATTCACCCCTCCACTTT. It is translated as CASSVGSANSPLHF.

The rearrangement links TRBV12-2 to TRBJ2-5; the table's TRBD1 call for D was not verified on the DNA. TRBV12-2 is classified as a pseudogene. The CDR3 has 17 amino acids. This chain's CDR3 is CASRSGQGGWFQETQYF. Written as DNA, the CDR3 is TGTGCAAGTCGCTCTGGACAGGGCGGGTGGTTCCAAGAGACCCAGTACTTC.

Written as DNA, the CDR3 is TGTGCCAGCAGCCCCCACCAGGTGGCGAACACCGGGGAGCTGTTTTTT. This codes for CASSPHQVANTGELFF. The J gene is TRBJ2-2, the V gene TRBV14, with D uncertain. Deletions cut 4 bases from V and 0 bases from J, with 12 bases between. This CDR3 comprises 16 residues. Germline assignment: CDR1 SGHDN and CDR2 FVKESK.

Here the CDR3 DNA reads TGTGCCAGCAGTGAAATGGGGCAGGGGGACGAGCAGTACTTC. Its translation: CASSEMGQGDEQYF. This sequence joins TRBV6-1 and TRBJ2-7; 7 bases match TRBD1. The V and J ends lost 2 bases and 5 bases, in that order; junction bases with no gene match: 6. The CDR3 consists of 14 residues. Germline V gene lookup returns CDR1 MNHNS and CDR2 SASEGT.

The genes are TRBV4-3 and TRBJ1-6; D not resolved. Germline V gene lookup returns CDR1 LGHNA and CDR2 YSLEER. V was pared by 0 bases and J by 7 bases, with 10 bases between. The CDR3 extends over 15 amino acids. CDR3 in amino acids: CASSQERVGNSPLHF. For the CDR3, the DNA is TGCGCCAGCAGCCAAGAAAGGGTCGGAAATTCACCCCTCCACTTT.

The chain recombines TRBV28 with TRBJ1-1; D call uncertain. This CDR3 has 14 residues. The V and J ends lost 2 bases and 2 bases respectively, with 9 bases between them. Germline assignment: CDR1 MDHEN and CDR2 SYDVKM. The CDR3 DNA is TGTGCCAGCAGTTTAAGTAAACCCAACACTGAAGCTTTCTTT. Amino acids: CASSLSKPNTEAFF.

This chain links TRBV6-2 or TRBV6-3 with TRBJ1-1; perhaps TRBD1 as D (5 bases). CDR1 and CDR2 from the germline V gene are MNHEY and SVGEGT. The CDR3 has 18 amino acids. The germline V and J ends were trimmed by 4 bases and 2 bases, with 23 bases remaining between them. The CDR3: CASSSFRDADSGNTEAFF. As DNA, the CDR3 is TGTGCCAGCAGTTCTTTCCGGGACGCCGATTCGGGCAACACTGAAGCTTTCTTT.

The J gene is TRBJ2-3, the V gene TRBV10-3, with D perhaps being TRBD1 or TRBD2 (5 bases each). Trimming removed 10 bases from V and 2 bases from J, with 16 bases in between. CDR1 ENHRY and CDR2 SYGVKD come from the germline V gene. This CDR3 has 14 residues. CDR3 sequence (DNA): TGTGCCACCTTCTCATGGGGGAACACAGATACGCAGTATTTT. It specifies CATFSWGNTDTQYF.

Here the CDR3 reads CASSLITDMNTEAFF. Written as DNA, the CDR3 is TGCGCCAGCAGCTTGATCACGGACATGAACACTGAAGCTTTCTTT. The V and J genes are TRBV5-1 and TRBJ1-1, with D perhaps matching TRBD1 (5 bases). The V gene's germline CDR1 is SGHRS and CDR2 YFSETQ. This CDR3 has 15 amino acids. V shed 1 base and J shed 0 bases, with 10 bases lying between them.

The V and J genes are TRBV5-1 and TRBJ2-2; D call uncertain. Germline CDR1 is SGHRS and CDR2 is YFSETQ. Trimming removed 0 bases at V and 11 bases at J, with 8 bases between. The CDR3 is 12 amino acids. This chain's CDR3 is CASSLEAAELFF. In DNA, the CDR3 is TGCGCCAGCAGCTTGGAGGCAGCCGAGCTGTTTTTT. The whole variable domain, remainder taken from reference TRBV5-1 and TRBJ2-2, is KAGVTQTPRYLIKTRGQQVTLSCSPISGHRSVSWYQQTPGQGLQFLFEYFSETQRNKGNFPGRFSGRQFSNSRSEMNVSTLELGDSALYLCASSLEAAELFFGEGSRLTVL.

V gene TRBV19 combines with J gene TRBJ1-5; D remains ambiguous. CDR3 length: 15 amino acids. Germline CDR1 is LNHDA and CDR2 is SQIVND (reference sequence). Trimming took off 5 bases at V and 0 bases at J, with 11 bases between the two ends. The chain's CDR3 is CASSPSGISNQPQHF. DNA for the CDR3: TGTGCCAGTAGTCCTTCTGGCATTAGCAATCAGCCCCAGCATTTT.

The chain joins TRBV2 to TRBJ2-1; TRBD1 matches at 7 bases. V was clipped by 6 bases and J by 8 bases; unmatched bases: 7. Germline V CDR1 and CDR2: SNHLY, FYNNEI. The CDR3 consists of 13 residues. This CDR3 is CASREQGLDEQFF. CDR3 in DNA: TGTGCCAGCAGGGAACAGGGGCTGGATGAGCAGTTCTTC.